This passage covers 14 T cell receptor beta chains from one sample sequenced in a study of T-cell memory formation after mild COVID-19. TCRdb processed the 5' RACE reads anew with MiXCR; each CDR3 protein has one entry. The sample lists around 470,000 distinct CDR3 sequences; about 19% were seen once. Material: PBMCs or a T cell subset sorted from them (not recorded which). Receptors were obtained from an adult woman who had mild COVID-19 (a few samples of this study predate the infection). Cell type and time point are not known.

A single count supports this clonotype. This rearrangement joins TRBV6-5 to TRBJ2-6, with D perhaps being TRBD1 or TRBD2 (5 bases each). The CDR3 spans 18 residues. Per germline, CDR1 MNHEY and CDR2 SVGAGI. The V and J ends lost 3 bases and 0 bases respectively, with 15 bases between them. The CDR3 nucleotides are TGTGCCAGCAGTTATTTTCGGGGCGGAGTCTCTGGGGCCAACGTCCTGACTTTC. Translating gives CASSYFRGGVSGANVLTF.

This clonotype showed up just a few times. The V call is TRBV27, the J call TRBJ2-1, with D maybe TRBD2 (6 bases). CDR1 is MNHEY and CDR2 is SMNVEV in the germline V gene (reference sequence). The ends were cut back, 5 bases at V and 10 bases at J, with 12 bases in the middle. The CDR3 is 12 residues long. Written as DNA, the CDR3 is TGTGCCAGCAGTCCCGACGGGGGAGAGCAGTTCTTC. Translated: CASSPDGGEQFF.

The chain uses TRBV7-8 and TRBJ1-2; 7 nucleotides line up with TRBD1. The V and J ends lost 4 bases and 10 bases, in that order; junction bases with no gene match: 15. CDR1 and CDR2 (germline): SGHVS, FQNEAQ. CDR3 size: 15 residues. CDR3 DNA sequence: TGTGCCAGCAGCTCGGGACAGAGACTCAGTAGCGACTACACCTTC. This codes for CASSSGQRLSSDYTF.

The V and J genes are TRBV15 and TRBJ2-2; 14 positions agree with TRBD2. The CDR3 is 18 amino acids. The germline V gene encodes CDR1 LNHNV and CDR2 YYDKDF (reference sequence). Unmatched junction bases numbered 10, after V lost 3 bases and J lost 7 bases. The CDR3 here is CATSRDRLAGGPSGELFF. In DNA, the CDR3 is TGTGCCACCAGCAGGGATAGACTAGCGGGAGGGCCGAGCGGGGAGCTGTTTTTT.

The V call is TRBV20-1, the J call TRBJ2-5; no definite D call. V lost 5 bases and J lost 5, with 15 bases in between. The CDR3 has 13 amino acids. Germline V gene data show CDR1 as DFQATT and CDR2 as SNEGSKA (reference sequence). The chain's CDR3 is CSAPPVPVETQYF. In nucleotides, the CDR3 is TGCAGTGCTCCTCCCGTCCCCGTGGAGACCCAGTACTTC.

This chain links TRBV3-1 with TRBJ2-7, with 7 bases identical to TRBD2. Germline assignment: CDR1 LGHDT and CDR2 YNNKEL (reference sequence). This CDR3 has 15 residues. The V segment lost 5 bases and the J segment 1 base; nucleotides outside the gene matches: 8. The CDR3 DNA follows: TGTGCCAGCAGCGCGTCGAGCGGGGCATCCTACGAGCAGTACTTC. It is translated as CASSASSGASYEQYF.

CDR3 sequence reads: CASRVDENSPLHF. The CDR3 DNA follows: TGTGCCAGCAGGGTGGACGAAAATTCACCCCTCCACTTT. The genes are TRBV6-1 and TRBJ1-6; D remains ambiguous. The CDR3 has 13 amino acids. Trimming took off 6 bases at V and 7 bases at J, with 10 bases between the two ends. Germline V gene data show CDR1 as MNHNS and CDR2 as SASEGT.

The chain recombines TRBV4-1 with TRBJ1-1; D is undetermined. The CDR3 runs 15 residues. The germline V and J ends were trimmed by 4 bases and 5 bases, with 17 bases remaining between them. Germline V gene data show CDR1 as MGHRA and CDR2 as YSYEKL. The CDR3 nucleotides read TGCGCCAGCAGCCCCGCCTCCGGGCTGATGACTGAAGCTTTCTTT. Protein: CASSPASGLMTEAFF.

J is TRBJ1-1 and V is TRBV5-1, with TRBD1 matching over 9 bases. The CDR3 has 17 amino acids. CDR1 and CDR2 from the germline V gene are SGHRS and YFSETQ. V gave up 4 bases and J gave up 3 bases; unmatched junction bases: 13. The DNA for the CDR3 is TGCGCCAGCAGCCGATCACAGGGGGCTAATTTGTACACTGAAGCTTTCTTT. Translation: CASSRSQGANLYTEAFF.

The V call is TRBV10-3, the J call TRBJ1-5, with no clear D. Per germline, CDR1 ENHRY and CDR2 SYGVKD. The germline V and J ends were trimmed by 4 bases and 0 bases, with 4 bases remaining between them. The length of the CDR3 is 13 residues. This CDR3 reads CAISVDSNQPQHF. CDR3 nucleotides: TGTGCCATCAGTGTAGATAGCAATCAGCCCCAGCATTTT.

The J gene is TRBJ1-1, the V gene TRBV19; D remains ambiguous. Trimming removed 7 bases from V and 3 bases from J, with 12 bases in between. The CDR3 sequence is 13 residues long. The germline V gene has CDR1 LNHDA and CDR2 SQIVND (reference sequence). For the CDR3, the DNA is TGTGCCAGTACGGTCAGGCGAGACACTGAAGCTTTCTTT. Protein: CASTVRRDTEAFF.

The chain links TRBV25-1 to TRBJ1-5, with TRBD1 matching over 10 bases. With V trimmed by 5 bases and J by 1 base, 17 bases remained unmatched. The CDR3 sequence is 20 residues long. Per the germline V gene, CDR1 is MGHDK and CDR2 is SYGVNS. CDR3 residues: CASSPHHKVPGQGSNQPQHF. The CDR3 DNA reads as TGTGCCAGCAGTCCCCACCACAAAGTCCCGGGACAGGGGAGCAATCAGCCCCAGCATTTT.

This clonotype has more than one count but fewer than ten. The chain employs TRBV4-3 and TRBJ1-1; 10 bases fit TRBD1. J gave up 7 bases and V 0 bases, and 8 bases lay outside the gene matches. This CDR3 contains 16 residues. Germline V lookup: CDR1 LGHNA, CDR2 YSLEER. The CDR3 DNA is TGCGCCAGCAGCCAAGAAACGGGACAGGGGAGCGATGAAGCTTTCTTT. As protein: CASSQETGQGSDEAFF.

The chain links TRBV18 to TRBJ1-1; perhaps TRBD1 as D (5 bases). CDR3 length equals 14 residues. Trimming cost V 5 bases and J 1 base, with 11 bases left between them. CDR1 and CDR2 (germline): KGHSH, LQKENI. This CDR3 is CASSAQGSNTEAFF. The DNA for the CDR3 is TGTGCCAGCTCAGCCCAGGGTTCGAACACTGAAGCTTTCTTT.